Following are 14 T cell receptor beta chains from one sample sequenced in a study of human T cells and chemical hapten exposure (dated by TCRdb to the early 2020s). The meaning of the sample's time point label: patch test 1, 2 weeks after DPC sensitization. The treatment or condition label for this specimen denotes: therapeutic diphenylcyclopropenone sensitization with weekly scalp DPC. The library was made by RACE. Instrument on record: NextSeq 500. The raw public reads went through TCRdb reprocessing: fastp at Q25, MiXCR clone calling, in-frame beta chains kept. Each CDR3 protein appears once, grouped with its most common genes and DNA. In all, the sample holds roughly 380,000 distinct CDR3 sequences, and roughly 4.8% of those were seen once. Approximately 2.1% of the sample goes to the ten largest clones. Sample: whole blood, taken in connection with sensitization to the hapten diphenylcyclopropenone (DPC). The receptor set was obtained from a woman aged 45-60 years with alopecia areata. Some clones in this sample may be carry-over from other donors' samples.

The chain is built from TRBV6-6 and TRBJ1-1; 7 nucleotides line up with TRBD1. Germline CDR1 reads MNHNY; CDR2 reads SVGAGI (reference sequence). V trimming: 4 bases; J trimming: 5 bases; junction bases outside the gene matches: 7. CDR3 length: 14 residues. CDR3 nucleotide sequence: TGTGCCAGCAGTTGGACAGGCCAAGGGACTGAAGCTTTCTTT. Amino acids: CASSWTGQGTEAFF.

The V gene is TRBV28, the J gene TRBJ2-1; the D is unclear. The CDR3 spans 11 residues. Germline CDR1 is MDHEN and CDR2 is SYDVKM. Deletions cut 5 bases from V and 9 bases from J, with 8 bases between. This CDR3 reads CASSQIGEQFF. CDR3 in DNA: TGTGCCAGCAGTCAGATCGGTGAGCAGTTCTTC.

V usage is TRBV7-2 and J usage is TRBJ1-5; unclear D gene. The CDR3 consists of 15 residues. Trimming took off 6 bases at V and 0 bases at J, with 12 bases between the two ends. In germline, CDR1 is SGHTA, CDR2 FQGNSA. Here the CDR3 reads CASREGSYSNQPQHF. CDR3 nucleotides: TGTGCCAGCAGGGAAGGGAGTTATAGCAATCAGCCCCAGCATTTT.

This clonotype showed up many times. DNA for the CDR3: TGTGCCAGCAGTTCCGGGACAGGGGGCGTCGGGGCCCAGCATTTT. As protein: CASSSGTGGVGAQHF. V and J are TRBV12-3 or TRBV12-4 and TRBJ1-5, with 12 bases fitting TRBD1. The V segment lost 4 bases and the J segment 11 bases; nucleotides outside the gene matches: 9. CDR3 size: 15 residues.

This chain connects TRBV6-5 to TRBJ1-3; D may be TRBD1 (5 bases). In germline, CDR1 is MNHEY, CDR2 SVGAGI. The germline V and J ends were trimmed by 2 bases and 4 bases, with 12 bases remaining between them. The CDR3 extends over 15 amino acids. CDR3 protein: CASSYTRAQGNTIYF. CDR3 nucleotides: TGTGCCAGCAGTTACACCAGGGCTCAGGGAAACACCATATATTTT.

The sample holds many counts of this clonotype. The chain carries TRBV6-1 and TRBJ2-1; weak D call: TRBD2 (6 bases). The V gene's germline CDR1 is MNHNS and CDR2 SASEGT. This CDR3 has 12 residues. The V gene lost 3 bases and the J gene lost 7 bases, with 7 bases spanning the gap. The CDR3 bases are TGTGCCAGCAGTGATCGGGGGAATGAGCAGTTCTTC. Translation: CASSDRGNEQFF.

The chain joins TRBV4-2 to TRBJ2-1; 9 bases match TRBD1. From germline, CDR1 is LGHNA and CDR2 YNFKEQ. V shed 0 bases, J shed 1 base, and the junction held 1 base outside the gene matches. The CDR3 runs 16 residues. For the CDR3, the DNA is TGTGCCAGCAGCCAAGAAGACAGGGGGTCCTACAATGAGCAGTTCTTC. This codes for CASSQEDRGSYNEQFF.

This clonotype was counted many times. This rearrangement joins TRBV7-4 to TRBJ2-1; D not resolved. The V gene lost 3 bases and the J gene lost 0 bases, with 9 bases spanning the gap. In germline, CDR1 is SGHVT, CDR2 SQSDAQ. CDR3 length: 15 residues. CDR3 coding DNA: TGTGCCAGCAGCTTTTCAGAGAGCTCCTACAATGAGCAGTTCTTC. Its protein product is CASSFSESSYNEQFF.

This clonotype was recorded a few times. V and J are TRBV20-1 and TRBJ1-1; 10 bases are shared with TRBD1. The CDR3 covers 18 residues. The germline V gene encodes CDR1 DFQATT and CDR2 SNEGSKA (reference sequence). V shed 5 bases and J 4 bases; nucleotides not matched to a gene: 19. The chain's CDR3 is CSAGARRRDRGLGTEAFF. The CDR3 nucleotides are TGCAGTGCTGGGGCACGCCGCCGGGACAGGGGTTTGGGCACTGAAGCTTTCTTT.

V is TRBV5-6 and J is TRBJ1-1, with 9 bases that match TRBD1. The CDR3 sequence is 13 residues long. The germline CDR1 and CDR2 sequences are SGHDT and YYEEEE. The V and J ends lost 10 bases and 4 bases, in that order; junction bases with no gene match: 8. The CDR3 coding sequence is TGTGCCGCTTCCGGGACAGGGAGCACTGAAGCTTTCTTT. As protein: CAASGTGSTEAFF.

This chain joins TRBV2 and TRBJ2-5, with TRBD2 identical over 9 bases. The CDR3 consists of 16 residues. The V gene's germline CDR1 is SNHLY and CDR2 FYNNEI. The junction had 9 bases not matched to a gene; V was cut back by 3 bases and J by 4 bases. The DNA for the CDR3 is TGTGCCAGCAGTGAGATGGCGGGGGGGCGTCGAGAGACCCAGTACTTC. Translation: CASSEMAGGRRETQYF.

Details on this clonotype: A read error may explain this, as a much larger clone is one base away. The chain is built from TRBV9 and TRBJ1-6; D is ambiguous. CDR3 length: 14 amino acids. Germline loops: CDR1 SGDLS, CDR2 YYNGEE. The CDR3 DNA reads as TGTGCCAGCAGCGTAACCGGGCGAGAGTCACCCCACCACTTT. This sequence encodes CASSVTGRESPHHF.

Only a few counts were recorded for this clonotype. The chain is built from TRBV20-1 and TRBJ2-2; D is unclear. Trimming took 4 bases from V and 8 from J, leaving 14 bases between them. In germline, CDR1 is DFQATT, CDR2 SNEGSKA (reference sequence). This CDR3 spans 13 amino acids. The CDR3 nucleotides read TGCAGTGCTAAATTCCCCACCGGAGGGGAGCTGTTTTTT. Amino acids: CSAKFPTGGELFF.

This clonotype was seen repeatedly, ten times or more. V and J are TRBV5-4 and TRBJ1-6; maybe TRBD1 (6 bases). The germline V gene encodes CDR1 SGHNT and CDR2 YYREEE (reference sequence). V lost 0 bases to trimming and J lost 9 bases, with 10 bases between them. The CDR3 covers 14 residues. CDR3 sequence: CASSLEQGRSPLHF. In DNA form, the CDR3 reads TGTGCCAGCAGCTTGGAACAGGGCCGTTCACCCCTCCACTTT.